The present T cell receptor beta chain was sequenced within a study of shared clonotypes between healthy human individuals. The overall study: Those who served as donors were a couple of women and three men between the ages of 18 and 49.

About this clone: What it recognizes is unknown.

From germline, CDR1 is MDHEN and CDR2 SYDVKM. The CDR3 loop spans 15 amino acids. V shed 3 bases, J shed 4 bases, and the junction held 4 bases outside the gene matches. Study-wide results and limits: There were few donors, and this limited the genetic and exposure-history diversity represented.

Researchers ran the assay at a deep level. Replicate PCRs run on unsorted PBMC used around 330 ng DNA, which was some 30,000 T cell genomes. The method was immunoSEQ multiplex PCR; TCRdb's version includes in-frame clones alone and lacks a portion of them. The table has about 460,000 clones, 60% to 80% seen once. The rearrangement links TRBV28 to TRBJ2-2, with 8 nucleotides matching TRBD1. The receptor comes from a woman aged 40 to 49 in good health. Some clones in this sample may be carry-over from other donors' samples. Sequencing was performed on PBMCs. The CDR3 region is CASSLRTGLTGELFF. In DNA, the CDR3 is TGTGCCAGCAGTTTGCGGACAGGGCTCACCGGGGAGCTGTTTTTT.